What follows are 27 T cell receptor beta chains derived from one specimen sequenced in a study of cytomegalovirus exposure and HLA in healthy donors. The PCR employed 60 Vbeta primers together with 13 Jbeta primers. The method was immunoSEQ multiplex PCR; TCRdb's version includes in-frame clones alone and lacks a portion of them. The sample lists 180,000 or so clones, about two thirds occurring once. Sequencing input: PBMCs. All receptors derive from a human donor in good health.

This clone was seen just once. The gene calls are TRBV4-3 and TRBJ2-5, with D perhaps TRBD1 (6 bases). The DNA end is more similar to TRBJ2-7, so the J call may be wrong. The germline V gene has CDR1 LGHNA and CDR2 YSLEER. The CDR3 contains 14 residues. CDR3 DNA: TGCGCCAGCAGCCAATATACAGGGACCTACGAGCAGTACTTC. Its translation: CASSQYTGTYEQYF.

This chain joins TRBV6-6 and TRBJ1-1; a possible D gene is TRBD1 (6 bases). V lost 5 bases to trimming and J lost 6 bases, with 13 bases between them. The V gene's germline CDR1 is MNHNY and CDR2 SVGAGI (reference sequence). This CDR3 is 13 amino acids long. Here the CDR3 reads CASSDNRDPEAFF. The DNA for the CDR3 is TGTGCCAGCAGTGACAACAGGGACCCTGAAGCTTTCTTT.

There are a few counts of this clone. The chain uses TRBV9 and TRBJ1-2, with 10 bases matching TRBD1. Germline loops: CDR1 SGDLS, CDR2 YYNGEE. The V and J ends lost 2 bases and 8 bases, in that order; junction bases with no gene match: 6. The CDR3 loop spans 14 amino acids. The DNA for the CDR3 is TGTGCCAGCAGCGTCCAGGACAGGGGGTACGGCTACACCTTC. This encodes CASSVQDRGYGYTF.

Concerning this clone itself: The same CDR3 arises from other DNA sequences in this sample as well. The chain links TRBV9 to TRBJ2-7, with a tentative D call TRBD2 (5 bases). The CDR3 totals 13 residues. Germline CDR1 SGDLS, CDR2 YYNGEE. V was trimmed by 0 bases and J by 4 bases, leaving 8 bases between them. CDR3 bases: TGTGCCAGCAGCGTAGGAGAGGGTTACGAGCAGTACTTC. This sequence encodes CASSVGEGYEQYF.

This chain uses TRBV5-1 with TRBJ2-1; tentative D call: TRBD2 (6 bases). V lost 4 bases, J lost 4 bases, and 18 bases lay in between. This CDR3 is built from 16 residues. The germline V gene encodes CDR1 SGHRS and CDR2 YFSETQ. CDR3 sequence (DNA): TGCGCCAGCAGCGCCGCCGGGACTCTTACTTACAATGAGCAGTTCTTC. Protein: CASSAAGTLTYNEQFF.

V is TRBV10-3 and J is TRBJ1-5; a weak D match, TRBD1 (6 bases). The CDR3 runs 16 residues. CDR1 ENHRY and CDR2 SYGVKD come from the germline V gene. V was trimmed by 6 bases and J by 0 bases, leaving 15 bases between them. This CDR3 reads CAISETGLGSNQPQHF. CDR3 coding DNA: TGTGCCATCAGCGAGACAGGATTGGGTAGCAATCAGCCCCAGCATTTT.

The V gene is TRBV7-6, the J gene TRBJ2-5; maybe TRBD2 (5 bases). The end of the DNA fits TRBJ2-7 better, so the J call may be wrong. The CDR3 runs 13 residues. CDR1 and CDR2 (germline): SGHVS, FNYEAQ. This CDR3 reads CASSPGENYEQYF. The CDR3 nucleotides are TGTGCCAGCAGCCCCGGGGAGAACTACGAGCAGTACTTC.

This chain joins TRBV27 and TRBJ2-1; TRBD1 aligns across 7 bases. After removal of 6 bases from V and 4 bases from J, the junction contained 21 bases not matched to a gene. In germline, CDR1 is MNHEY, CDR2 SMNVEV (reference sequence). The CDR3 has 19 residues. The CDR3 spells CASSTASPPQGWIYNEQFF. The CDR3 nucleotides are TGTGCCAGCAGCACCGCTTCCCCCCCACAGGGGTGGATATACAATGAGCAGTTCTTC.

This rearrangement joins TRBV6-5 to TRBJ1-2, with 7 nucleotides matching TRBD1. The V gene's germline CDR1 is MNHEY and CDR2 SVGAGI. After removal of 6 bases from V and 4 bases from J, the junction contained 5 bases not matched to a gene. CDR3 length equals 13 residues. Here the CDR3 reads CASSNDRAYGYTF. The CDR3 DNA reads TGTGCCAGCAGCAATGACAGGGCCTATGGCTACACCTTC.

The V call is TRBV6-1, the J call TRBJ2-7, with D possibly being TRBD1 (7 bases). Germline CDR1 and CDR2: MNHNS and SASEGT. Trimming pared 0 bases from V and 3 bases from J, leaving 15 bases between. The CDR3 sequence is 16 residues long. The DNA for the CDR3 is TGTGCCAGCAGTGAAGCGGGGGGCAGGGGGAACTACGAGCAGTACTTC. Translation: CASSEAGGRGNYEQYF.

V is TRBV11-2 and J is TRBJ1-1, with D perhaps matching TRBD1 (5 bases). The CDR3 is made up of 11 amino acids. Germline CDR1 reads SGHAT; CDR2 reads FQNNGV. V was clipped by 11 bases and J by 4 bases, with 11 bases between them. Written as DNA, the CDR3 is TGTGCCGGGCGGAGGGGCACTGAAGCTTTCTTT. Residues: CAGRRGTEAFF.

This chain joins TRBV2 and TRBJ1-5; 8 bases fit TRBD1. V dropped 6 bases and J dropped 7; count of bases not matched to a gene: 14. Germline V CDR1 and CDR2: SNHLY, FYNNEI. This CDR3 has 16 residues. The CDR3 sequence: CASRADRDLPGQPQHF. CDR3 in DNA: TGTGCCAGCAGGGCGGACAGGGACCTCCCGGGGCAGCCCCAGCATTTT. Together with reference TRBV2 and TRBJ1-5, the CDR3 gives the full variable domain: EPEVTQTPSHQVTQMGQEVILRCVPISNHLYFYWYRQILGQKVEFLVSFYNNEISEKSEIFDDQFSVERPDGSNFTLKIRSTKLEDSAMYFCASRADRDLPGQPQHFGDGTRLSIL.

The rearrangement uses TRBV9 and TRBJ1-6; tentatively, D is TRBD1 (5 bases). V was shortened by 0 bases and J by 7 bases, with 8 bases between the two germline ends. Germline CDR1 reads SGDLS; CDR2 reads YYNGEE. The CDR3 is 14 residues long. CDR3 bases: TGTGCCAGCAGCGTAGACAGGTTCAATTCACCCCTCCACTTT. Translating gives CASSVDRFNSPLHF.

The chain is built from TRBV27 and TRBJ1-4, with D possibly matching TRBD1 (6 bases). The CDR3 loop spans 18 amino acids. Trimming stripped 4 bases from V and 3 bases from J, with 21 bases between. CDR1 is MNHEY, CDR2 SMNVEV, per germline (reference sequence). The DNA of the CDR3 is TGTGCCAGCAGTTATCGATCTCTTTGGGGGCAAGCTAATGAAAAACTGTTTTTT. Its translation: CASSYRSLWGQANEKLFF.

The chain couples TRBV12-5 to TRBJ1-1; the match to TRBD1 covers 7 bases. Trimming at V came to 1 base and at J to 3 bases, leaving 5 bases not matched to a gene. Germline-derived CDR1 and CDR2 are LGHNT and FRNRAP. This CDR3 spans 15 amino acids. The CDR3 spells CASGLATGAYTEAFF. CDR3 bases: TGTGCTAGTGGTTTGGCTACAGGGGCGTACACTGAAGCTTTCTTT.

The chain links TRBV19 to TRBJ2-7; 7 bases align to TRBD1. The germline gives CDR1 LNHDA, CDR2 SQIVND (reference sequence). The CDR3 length is 16 residues. The J segment lost 1 base and the V segment lost 4 bases, leaving 10 bases of the junction unmatched. The CDR3 protein is CASSTTTGQNSYEQYF. In DNA form, the CDR3 reads TGTGCCAGTAGTACCACCACGGGACAGAATTCCTACGAGCAGTACTTC.

This sequence joins TRBV5-6 and TRBJ2-1; weak D call: TRBD2 (6 bases). Germline lookup yields CDR1 SGHDT and CDR2 YYEEEE. V was shortened by 4 bases and J by 0 bases, with 14 bases between the two germline ends. This CDR3 spans 16 amino acids. DNA for the CDR3: TGTGCCAGCAGCCCAGGGCTCGGGGGCTCCTACAATGAGCAGTTCTTC. Protein: CASSPGLGGSYNEQFF.

The V call is TRBV7-2, the J call TRBJ2-3; 9 nucleotides match TRBD2. Germline V gene sequence: CDR1 SGHTA, CDR2 FQGNSA. Germline trimming cut 1 base from V and 6 bases from J; bases unmatched to any gene: 2. The CDR3 totals 14 residues. The CDR3 bases are TGTGCCAGCAGCTTAGGCGGGGGGGTTGATACGCAGTATTTT. This codes for CASSLGGGVDTQYF. Together with reference TRBV7-2 and TRBJ2-3, the CDR3 gives the full variable domain: GAGVSQSPSNKVTEKGKDVELRCDPISGHTALYWYRQSLGQGLEFLIYFQGNSAPDKSGLPSDRFSAERTGGSVSTLTIQRTQQEDSAVYLCASSLGGGVDTQYFGPGTRLTVL.

This clone was detected only a few times. The chain has TRBV5-8 and TRBJ1-2; no clear D. Germline loops: CDR1 SGHTS, CDR2 YDEGEE. The CDR3 sequence is 13 residues long. V was cut by 3 bases and J by 8 bases, with 14 bases left in between. CDR3 nucleotides: TGTGCCAGCAGCTCCACTGGACTAGGGGGCTACACCTTC. This sequence encodes CASSSTGLGGYTF.

The genes are TRBV9 and TRBJ2-2; D uncertain. V lost 3 bases, J lost 2 bases, and 14 bases lay in between. There are 16 residues in the CDR3. CDR1 SGDLS and CDR2 YYNGEE come from the germline V gene. The CDR3 reads CASSAPRTANTGELFF. The CDR3 DNA follows: TGTGCCAGCAGCGCCCCCCGAACAGCCAACACCGGGGAGCTGTTTTTT.

This clone is a singleton in its sample. This sequence joins TRBV19 and TRBJ2-3, with TRBD1 as a possible D gene (6 bases). The CDR3 extends over 14 amino acids. The germline V gene has CDR1 LNHDA and CDR2 SQIVND (reference sequence). V gave up 6 bases and J gave up 3 bases, with 13 bases separating them. The DNA of the CDR3 is TGTGCCAGTAGCTCAGGGGTTGCAACAGATACGCAGTATTTT. Translating it yields CASSSGVATDTQYF.

This clone showed up just a few times. The chain uses TRBV2 and TRBJ1-1; TRBD1 agrees at 7 bases. CDR1 and CDR2 from the germline V gene are SNHLY and FYNNEI. J was trimmed by 0 bases and V by 6 bases; bases with no gene match: 10. The CDR3 covers 16 residues. This chain's CDR3 is CASRQDRTRMNTEAFF. CDR3 nucleotide sequence: TGTGCCAGCAGGCAGGACAGGACGCGCATGAACACTGAAGCTTTCTTT.

This clone appeared a few times. This chain connects TRBV4-1 to TRBJ2-7, with a tentative D call TRBD1 (6 bases). The V end was cut by 0 bases, the J end by 2 bases, with 11 bases between. Germline-derived CDR1 and CDR2 are MGHRA and YSYEKL. This CDR3 comprises 15 residues. The DNA of the CDR3 is TGCGCCAGCAGCCAAGATACACAGGGTGCCTACGAGCAGTACTTC. It specifies CASSQDTQGAYEQYF.

The V gene is TRBV5-6, the J gene TRBJ1-1, with D perhaps TRBD1 (6 bases). V was cut by 4 bases and J by 6 bases, with 13 bases left in between. The CDR3 runs to 13 residues. CDR1 SGHDT and CDR2 YYEEEE come from the germline V gene. The CDR3 protein is CASSESRGPEAFF. CDR3 sequence (DNA): TGTGCCAGCAGCGAGTCCAGGGGACCTGAAGCTTTCTTT.

The chain carries TRBV13 and TRBJ1-3; possibly TRBD1 for D (6 bases). This CDR3 contains 15 residues. Between the trimmed V and J ends, which lost 4 bases and 3 bases, there was a span of 13 bases. The germline V gene encodes CDR1 PRHDT and CDR2 FYEKMQ (reference sequence). The CDR3 DNA reads TGTGCCAGCAGCTCCACCCCCAGGGGTGGAAACACCATATATTTT. Its translation: CASSSTPRGGNTIYF.

This sequence joins TRBV7-2 and TRBJ1-2; 10 nucleotides line up with TRBD1. Germline V lookup: CDR1 SGHTA, CDR2 FQGNSA. The CDR3 sequence is 16 residues long. The J segment lost 4 bases and the V segment lost 4 bases, leaving 9 bases of the junction unmatched. The chain's CDR3 is CASSYRGGQGSYGYTF. CDR3 coding DNA: TGTGCCAGCAGCTACAGGGGGGGACAGGGGAGCTATGGCTACACCTTC.

CDR3 sequence (DNA): TGTGCCTGTCAGGGACTCGCGCGAACGTATGGCTACACCTTC. This sequence encodes CACQGLARTYGYTF. The rearrangement links TRBV30 to TRBJ1-2; D possibly corresponds to TRBD1 (5 bases). V lost 6 bases and J 5 bases, leaving 19 bases between the germline ends. The germline V gene encodes CDR1 GTSNPN and CDR2 SVGIG (reference sequence). The CDR3 runs 14 residues.